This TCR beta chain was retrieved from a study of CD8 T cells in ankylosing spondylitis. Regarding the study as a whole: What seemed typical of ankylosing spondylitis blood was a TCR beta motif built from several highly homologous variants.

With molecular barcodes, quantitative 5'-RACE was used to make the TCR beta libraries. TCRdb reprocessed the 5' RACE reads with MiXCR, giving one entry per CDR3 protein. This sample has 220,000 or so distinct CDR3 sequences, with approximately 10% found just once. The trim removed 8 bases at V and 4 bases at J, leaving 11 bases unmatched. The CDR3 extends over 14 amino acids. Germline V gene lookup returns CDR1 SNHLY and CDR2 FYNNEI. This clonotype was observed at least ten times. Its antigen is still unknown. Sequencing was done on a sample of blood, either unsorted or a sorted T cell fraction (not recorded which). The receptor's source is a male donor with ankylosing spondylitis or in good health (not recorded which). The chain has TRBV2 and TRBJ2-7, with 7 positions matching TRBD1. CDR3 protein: CASFPPGQPYEQYF. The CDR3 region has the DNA TGTGCCAGCTTCCCCCCGGGACAGCCGTACGAGCAGTACTTC.